This passage covers 13 T cell receptor beta chains from one sample sequenced in a study of long-term antiretroviral therapy in people with HIV. Samples were assayed with immunoSEQ v3.0 at survey level. Repertoires were generated with immunoSEQ multiplex PCR, while TCRdb's copy carries only in-frame clones and drops some. The table has fewer than 35,000 clones, approximately 85% seen once. Source: unsorted PBMCs, taken 3 years after starting antiretroviral therapy. The receptors were sampled from a man aged 35 to 55 with HIV.

The chain couples TRBV5-6 to TRBJ1-6; D is undetermined. V lost 0 bases to trimming and J lost 9 bases, with 13 bases between them. The CDR3 has 15 amino acids. Germline CDR1 SGHDT, CDR2 YYEEEE. The CDR3 here is CASSLAVGLGSPLHF. CDR3 coding DNA: TGTGCCAGCAGCTTGGCCGTGGGTTTGGGTTCACCCCTCCACTTT.

V and J are TRBV13 and TRBJ1-1; the D is unclear. CDR1 PRHDT and CDR2 FYEKMQ come from the germline V gene (reference sequence). This CDR3 comprises 14 residues. V lost 2 bases and J 2 bases, leaving 9 bases between the germline ends. CDR3 in DNA: TGTGCCAGCAGCTTAAAGGGCGATAACACTGAAGCTTTCTTT. Translating gives CASSLKGDNTEAFF.

V usage is TRBV5-1 and J usage is TRBJ2-7; TRBD2 might be the D (6 bases). The CDR3 is 16 residues long. Germline V gene lookup returns CDR1 SGHRS and CDR2 YFSETQ. Trimming took 2 bases from V and 0 from J, leaving 15 bases between them. The CDR3 nucleotides read TGCGCCAGCAGCTTCCCTTTCGGGGGAAACTCCTACGAGCAGTACTTC. Translating it yields CASSFPFGGNSYEQYF. The full variable domain, completed using reference TRBV5-1 and TRBJ2-7, is KAGVTQTPRYLIKTRGQQVTLSCSPISGHRSVSWYQQTPGQGLQFLFEYFSETQRNKGNFPGRFSGRQFSNSRSEMNVSTLELGDSALYLCASSFPFGGNSYEQYFGPGTRLTVT.

This clone showed up just once. The chain joins TRBV27 to TRBJ1-5; the D is unclear. Looked up from germline, CDR1 is MNHEY and CDR2 is SMNVEV (reference sequence). The CDR3 spans 13 residues. V lost 0 bases and J 2 bases, leaving 2 bases between the germline ends. CDR3 sequence: CASSLSGNQPQHF. CDR3 DNA sequence: TGTGCCAGCAGTTTATCTGGCAATCAGCCCCAGCATTTT.

The V call is TRBV18, the J call TRBJ2-7, with D perhaps being TRBD1 or TRBD2 (5 bases each). CDR1 is KGHSH and CDR2 is LQKENI in the germline V gene. This CDR3 comprises 14 residues. V lost 5 bases and J lost 5, with 16 bases in between. CDR3 DNA sequence: TGTGCCAGCTCATCAGACAGTGTCGGGAACGAGCAGTACTTC. Residues: CASSSDSVGNEQYF.

This clone came up a few times. The chain has TRBV6-5 and TRBJ1-2; D perhaps matches TRBD1 (5 bases). The CDR3 sequence is 13 residues long. Trimming cost V 2 bases and J 4 bases, with 8 bases left between them. Germline V gene sequence: CDR1 MNHEY, CDR2 SVGAGI. The CDR3 sequence is CASSYGGSYGYTF. The CDR3 DNA sequence: TGTGCCAGCAGTTACGGGGGGTCCTATGGCTACACCTTC.

The CDR3 sequence: CASSLGQGFNEQFF. In DNA form, the CDR3 reads TGTGCCAGCAGCCTTGGACAGGGTTTCAATGAGCAGTTCTTC. The gene calls are TRBV14 and TRBJ2-1, with TRBD1 matching 8 bases. Trimming removed 4 bases from V and 6 bases from J; junction bases left unmatched: 5. Germline V CDR1 and CDR2: SGHDN, FVKESK. The CDR3 has 14 residues.

This clone came up a few times. The chain couples TRBV4-1 to TRBJ2-1, with TRBD1 matching 9 bases. Trimming took 3 bases from V and 7 from J; bases not matched to a gene: 1. Germline V gene sequence: CDR1 MGHRA, CDR2 YSYEKL. This CDR3 spans 13 amino acids. Written as DNA, the CDR3 is TGCGCCAGCAGCCACGACAGGGGGAATGAGCAGTTCTTC. It codes for CASSHDRGNEQFF.

The gene calls are TRBV19 and TRBJ1-5; D is perhaps TRBD1 (6 bases). The CDR3 consists of 15 residues. The V end lost 6 bases, the J end lost 4 bases, and 16 bases lay between the germline ends. Germline V gene data show CDR1 as LNHDA and CDR2 as SQIVND (reference sequence). CDR3 sequence: CASSLMETGNQPQHF. The CDR3 DNA sequence: TGTGCCAGTAGCCTGATGGAAACAGGGAATCAGCCCCAGCATTTT.

The chain links TRBV10-2 to TRBJ2-7; 10 nucleotides align to TRBD1. CDR1 WSHSY and CDR2 SAAADI come from the germline V gene. The CDR3 extends over 13 amino acids. V dropped 6 bases and J dropped 6; count of bases not matched to a gene: 5. The CDR3 sequence: CASSPTGGGEQYF. CDR3 sequence (DNA): TGCGCCAGCAGCCCGACAGGGGGCGGCGAGCAGTACTTC.

J is TRBJ2-7 and V is TRBV2, with TRBD2 matching 11 bases. The CDR3 has 14 amino acids. CDR1 SNHLY and CDR2 FYNNEI come from the germline V gene. The V segment lost 6 bases and the J segment 5 bases; nucleotides outside the gene matches: 6. CDR3 sequence: CASRSTSGVHEQYF. CDR3 bases: TGTGCCAGCAGGTCGACTAGCGGGGTCCACGAGCAGTACTTC.

V usage is TRBV5-6 and J usage is TRBJ1-1; D not resolved. There are 14 residues in the CDR3. V was shortened by 0 bases and J by 4 bases, with 10 bases between the two germline ends. The germline CDR1 and CDR2 sequences are SGHDT and YYEEEE. The chain's CDR3 is CASSLDPRATEAFF. DNA of the CDR3: TGTGCCAGCAGCTTGGACCCCCGGGCCACTGAAGCTTTCTTT.

J is TRBJ2-7 and V is TRBV6-6; maybe TRBD2 (7 bases). V lost 8 bases and J 6 bases, leaving 17 bases between the germline ends. Germline lookup yields CDR1 MNHNY and CDR2 SVGAGI (reference sequence). The CDR3 contains 13 residues. CDR3 protein: CASQRDTAGEQYF. DNA of the CDR3: TGTGCCAGCCAGCGGGACACCGCGGGCGAGCAGTACTTC.